Listed below are T cell receptor beta chains from one sample, sequenced in a study of blood T cell repertoires in COVID-19. Measured with immunoSEQ multiplex PCR; TCRdb has only the in-frame clones, and not every one. Of 150,000 to 200,000 clones listed, around 86% were seen once; the top ten hold under 10%. Sequenced input: peripheral blood. All receptors derive from a woman between 65 and 79 years old with COVID-19, enrolled during active disease. Each CDR3 is given with its conserved first and last residue. The D gene is left open where the match is weak. A clone size is listed for some rows: how often the clone was seen (once, few, many), or a class if it is expanded.

clone_size: -
v_call: TRBV7-2
d_call: -
j_call: TRBJ1-5
cdr3_aa: CASSLDGTPGLTQHF
cdr3_nt: TGTGCCAGCAGCTTGGACGGGACACCAGGGTTGACCCAGCATTTT

clone_size: -
v_call: TRBV7-6
d_call: -
j_call: TRBJ1-4
cdr3_aa: CASSLPRGISLGVNEKLFF
cdr3_nt: TGTGCCAGCAGCTTACCCAGGGGAATATCGTTGGGCGTGAATGAAAAACTGTTTTTT

clone_size: -
v_call: TRBV6-5
d_call: TRBD1
j_call: TRBJ2-7
cdr3_aa: CASSNKWTGDYEQYF
cdr3_nt: TGTGCCAGCAGCAATAAGTGGACAGGGGACTACGAGCAGTACTTC

clone_size: -
v_call: TRBV30
d_call: -
j_call: TRBJ2-3
cdr3_aa: CAWRGDRYTDTQYF
cdr3_nt: TGTGCCTGGAGGGGTGACAGATACACAGATACGCAGTATTTT

clone_size: -
v_call: TRBV27
d_call: -
j_call: TRBJ1-4
cdr3_aa: CASSPRDAGGEKLFF
cdr3_nt: TGTGCCAGCAGTCCCCGGGACGCCGGGGGGGAAAAACTGTTTTTT

clone_size: -
v_call: TRBV6-5
d_call: -
j_call: TRBJ2-1
cdr3_aa: CASSPQYTDNEQFF
cdr3_nt: TGTGCCAGCAGTCCACAGTACACAGACAATGAGCAGTTCTTC

clone_size: -
v_call: TRBV5-1
d_call: TRBD2
j_call: TRBJ2-1
cdr3_aa: CASSISSGGSYNEQFF
cdr3_nt: TGCGCCAGCAGCATCTCTAGCGGGGGCTCCTACAATGAGCAGTTCTTC

clone_size: -
v_call: TRBV5-1
d_call: -
j_call: TRBJ1-2
cdr3_aa: CASSLDATGFRYGYTF
cdr3_nt: TGCGCCAGCAGCTTGGACGCTACGGGGTTCCGCTATGGCTACACCTTC

clone_size: -
v_call: TRBV18
d_call: -
j_call: TRBJ1-2
cdr3_aa: CASSPSVGENYGYTF
cdr3_nt: TGTGCCAGCTCACCTTCCGTCGGGGAGAACTATGGCTACACCTTC

clone_size: -
v_call: TRBV24-1
d_call: TRBD2
j_call: TRBJ2-1
cdr3_aa: CATSDARTRDEQFF
cdr3_nt: TGTGCCACCAGTGATGCACGGACTAGGGATGAGCAGTTCTTC

clone_size: -
v_call: TRBV9
d_call: TRBD2
j_call: TRBJ2-1
cdr3_aa: CASSVSGRALMDEQFF
cdr3_nt: TGTGCCAGCAGCGTTAGCGGGAGGGCCCTTATGGATGAGCAGTTCTTC

clone_size: many
v_call: TRBV30
d_call: TRBD1
j_call: TRBJ2-5
cdr3_aa: CAWIPLTGQETQYF
cdr3_nt: TGTGCCTGGATTCCCCTGACAGGGCAAGAGACCCAGTACTTC

clone_size: -
v_call: TRBV27
d_call: TRBD1
j_call: TRBJ2-7
cdr3_aa: CASSRTGSSYEQYF
cdr3_nt: TGTGCCAGCAGTAGGACAGGGAGCTCCTACGAGCAGTACTTC

clone_size: -
v_call: TRBV28
d_call: -
j_call: TRBJ2-5
cdr3_aa: CASSLSGGRETQYF
cdr3_nt: TGTGCCAGCAGTTTATCCGGGGGTCGGGAGACCCAGTACTTC

clone_size: -
v_call: TRBV5-1
d_call: -
j_call: TRBJ2-7
cdr3_aa: CASSLAPRGILGTEQYF
cdr3_nt: TGCGCCAGCAGCTTGGCCCCAAGGGGTATTCTTGGCACCGAGCAGTACTTC

clone_size: -
v_call: TRBV18
d_call: TRBD1
j_call: TRBJ1-2
cdr3_aa: CASSSRQGADGYTF
cdr3_nt: TGTGCCAGCTCATCGAGACAGGGGGCTGATGGCTACACCTTC

clone_size: -
v_call: TRBV18
d_call: -
j_call: TRBJ2-7
cdr3_aa: CASSPPGGGSYEQYF
cdr3_nt: TGTGCCAGCTCACCACCTGGGGGAGGCTCCTACGAGCAGTACTTC

clone_size: few
v_call: TRBV5-6
d_call: TRBD1
j_call: TRBJ1-5
cdr3_aa: CASSFWDRGQPQHF
cdr3_nt: TGTGCCAGCAGCTTTTGGGACAGGGGACAGCCCCAGCATTTT

clone_size: -
v_call: TRBV7-6
d_call: TRBD1
j_call: TRBJ1-5
cdr3_aa: CASSSGTVNQPQHF
cdr3_nt: TGTGCCAGCAGCTCTGGGACAGTTAATCAGCCCCAGCATTTT

clone_size: -
v_call: TRBV5-5
d_call: TRBD1
j_call: TRBJ1-1
cdr3_aa: CASSLEGAKNTEAFF
cdr3_nt: TGTGCCAGCAGCTTGGAGGGGGCGAAGAACACTGAAGCTTTCTTT

clone_size: -
v_call: TRBV24-1
d_call: TRBD1
j_call: TRBJ1-2
cdr3_aa: CATSNPGQGAVGGYTF
cdr3_nt: TGTGCCACCAGTAACCCGGGACAGGGGGCAGTGGGTGGCTACACCTTC

clone_size: once
v_call: TRBV24-1
d_call: TRBD1
j_call: TRBJ1-5
cdr3_aa: CATSDSQGAGQPQHF
cdr3_nt: TGTGCCACCAGTGATTCACAGGGGGCTGGTCAGCCCCAGCATTTT

clone_size: -
v_call: TRBV19
d_call: TRBD2
j_call: TRBJ2-2
cdr3_aa: CASVRSASGSTGELFF
cdr3_nt: TGTGCCAGTGTCCGTTCCGCTAGCGGGAGTACCGGGGAGCTGTTTTTT

clone_size: -
v_call: TRBV12-3/TRBV12-4
d_call: -
j_call: TRBJ1-2
cdr3_aa: CATTLGGADGYTF
cdr3_nt: TGTGCCACCACTCTCGGGGGGGCGGATGGCTACACCTTC

clone_size: -
v_call: TRBV12-5
d_call: TRBD2
j_call: TRBJ2-1
cdr3_aa: CASGLVQGILLAGGCVSYNEQFF
cdr3_nt: TGTGCTAGTGGTTTGGTACAAGGCATTTTACTGGCGGGAGGCTGCGTCTCCTACAATGAGCAGTTCTTC

clone_size: -
v_call: TRBV29-1
d_call: -
j_call: TRBJ2-1
cdr3_aa: CSVVPGESRNEQFF
cdr3_nt: TGCAGCGTTGTCCCCGGGGAGTCTAGGAATGAGCAGTTCTTC

clone_size: once
v_call: TRBV7-9
d_call: -
j_call: TRBJ1-3
cdr3_aa: CASSLASQTGNTIYF
cdr3_nt: TGTGCCAGCAGCTTAGCGTCCCAGACTGGAAACACCATATATTTT

clone_size: once
v_call: TRBV10-3
d_call: TRBD2
j_call: TRBJ2-1
cdr3_aa: CASNPGTSDEQFF
cdr3_nt: TGTGCCAGCAACCCAGGGACTAGCGATGAGCAGTTCTTC

clone_size: -
v_call: TRBV25-1
d_call: -
j_call: TRBJ2-5
cdr3_aa: CASSESGALETQYF
cdr3_nt: TGTGCCAGCAGTGAATCTGGGGCGTTGGAGACCCAGTACTTC

clone_size: -
v_call: TRBV9
d_call: -
j_call: TRBJ2-6
cdr3_aa: CASSPYQGGTLSGANVLTF
cdr3_nt: TGTGCCAGCAGCCCTTACCAGGGGGGTACCCTCTCTGGGGCCAACGTCCTGACTTTC

clone_size: -
v_call: TRBV6-2/TRBV6-3
d_call: -
j_call: TRBJ1-1
cdr3_aa: CASSGPNTEAFF
cdr3_nt: TGTGCCAGCAGTGGCCCGAACACTGAAGCTTTCTTT

clone_size: -
v_call: TRBV7-8
d_call: -
j_call: TRBJ2-7
cdr3_aa: CASTPLGVEQYF
cdr3_nt: TGTGCCAGCACACCCCTAGGTGTCGAGCAGTACTTC

clone_size: -
v_call: TRBV28
d_call: TRBD1
j_call: TRBJ2-3
cdr3_aa: CASQTGGDSDTQYF
cdr3_nt: TGTGCCAGTCAAACAGGGGGTGACTCAGATACGCAGTATTTT